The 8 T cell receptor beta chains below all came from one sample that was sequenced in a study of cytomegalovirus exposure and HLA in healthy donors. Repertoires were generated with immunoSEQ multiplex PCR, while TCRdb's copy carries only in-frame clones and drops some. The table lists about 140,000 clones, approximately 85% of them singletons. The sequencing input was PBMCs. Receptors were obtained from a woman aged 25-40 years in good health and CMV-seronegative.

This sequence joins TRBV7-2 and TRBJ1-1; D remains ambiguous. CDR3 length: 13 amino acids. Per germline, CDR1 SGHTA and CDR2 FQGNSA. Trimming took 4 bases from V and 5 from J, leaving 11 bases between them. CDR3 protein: CASSWKSGTEAFF. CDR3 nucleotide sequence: TGTGCCAGCAGCTGGAAGTCGGGGACTGAAGCTTTCTTT.

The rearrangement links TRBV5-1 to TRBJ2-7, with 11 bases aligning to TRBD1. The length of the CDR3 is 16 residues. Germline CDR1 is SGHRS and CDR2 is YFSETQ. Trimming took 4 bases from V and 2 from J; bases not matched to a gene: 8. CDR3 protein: CASSVAPGQGAYEQYF. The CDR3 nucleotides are TGCGCCAGCAGCGTTGCACCGGGACAGGGGGCCTACGAGCAGTACTTC.

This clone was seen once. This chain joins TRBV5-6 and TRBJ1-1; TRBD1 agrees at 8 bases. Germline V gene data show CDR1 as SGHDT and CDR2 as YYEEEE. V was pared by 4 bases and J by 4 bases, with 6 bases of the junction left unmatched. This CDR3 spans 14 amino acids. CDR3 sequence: CASSGTTGGTEAFF. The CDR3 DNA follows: TGTGCCAGCAGCGGAACAACAGGGGGCACTGAAGCTTTCTTT.

The CDR3 spells CASSFSDSSYEQYF. The CDR3 nucleotides are TGTGCCAGCAGCTTCTCGGACAGCTCCTACGAGCAGTACTTC. The chain couples TRBV13 to TRBJ2-7; D may be TRBD1 (6 bases). Per germline, CDR1 PRHDT and CDR2 FYEKMQ (reference sequence). The CDR3 has 14 residues. With 3 bases removed from V and 0 bases from J, the gap between germline ends came to 9 bases.

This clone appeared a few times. The DNA of the CDR3 is TGCGCCAGCAGCCAAGACGCGGGGAGCGATGGCTACACCTTC. Translated: CASSQDAGSDGYTF. The chain has TRBV4-1 and TRBJ1-2; D remains unclear. With 0 bases removed from V and 6 bases from J, the gap between germline ends came to 11 bases. CDR1 MGHRA and CDR2 YSYEKL come from the germline V gene. The CDR3 is 14 residues long.

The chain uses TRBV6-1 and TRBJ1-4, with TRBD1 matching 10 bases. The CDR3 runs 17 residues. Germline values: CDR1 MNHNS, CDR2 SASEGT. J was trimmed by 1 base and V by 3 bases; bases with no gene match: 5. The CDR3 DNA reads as TGTGCCAGCAGTGAGCTGGGACAGGGGATAACTAATGAAAAACTGTTTTTT. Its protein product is CASSELGQGITNEKLFF.

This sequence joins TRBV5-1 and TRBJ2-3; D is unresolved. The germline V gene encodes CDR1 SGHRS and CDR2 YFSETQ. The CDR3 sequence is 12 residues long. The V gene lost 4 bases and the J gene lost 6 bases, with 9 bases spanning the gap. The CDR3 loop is CASSQQADTQYF. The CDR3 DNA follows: TGCGCCAGCAGCCAGCAGGCTGATACGCAGTATTTT.

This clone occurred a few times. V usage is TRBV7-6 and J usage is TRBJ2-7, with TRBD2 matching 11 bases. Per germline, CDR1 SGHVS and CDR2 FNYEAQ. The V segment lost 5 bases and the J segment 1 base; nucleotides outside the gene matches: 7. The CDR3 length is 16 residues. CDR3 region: CASSPQVAGGSYEQYF. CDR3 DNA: TGTGCCAGCAGCCCGCAGGTAGCGGGGGGGTCCTACGAGCAGTACTTC.